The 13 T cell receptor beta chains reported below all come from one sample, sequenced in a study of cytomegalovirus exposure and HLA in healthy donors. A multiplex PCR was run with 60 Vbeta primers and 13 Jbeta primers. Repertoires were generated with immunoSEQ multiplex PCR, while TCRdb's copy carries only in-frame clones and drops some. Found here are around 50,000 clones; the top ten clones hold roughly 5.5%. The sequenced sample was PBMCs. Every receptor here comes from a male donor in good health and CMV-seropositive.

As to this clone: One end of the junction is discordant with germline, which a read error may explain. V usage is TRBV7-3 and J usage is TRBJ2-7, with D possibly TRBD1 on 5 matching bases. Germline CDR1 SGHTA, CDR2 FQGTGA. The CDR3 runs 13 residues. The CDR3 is CASSFTGSSEQYF. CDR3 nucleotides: TGTGCCAGCAGCTTTACAGGTTCCTCCGAGCAGTACTTC.

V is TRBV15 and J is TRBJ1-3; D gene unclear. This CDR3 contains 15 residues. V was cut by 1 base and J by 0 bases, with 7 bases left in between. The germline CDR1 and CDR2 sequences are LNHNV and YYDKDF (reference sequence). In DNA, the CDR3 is TGTGCCACCAGCAGAGCAGGCAGCTCTGGAAACACCATATATTTT. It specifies CATSRAGSSGNTIYF.

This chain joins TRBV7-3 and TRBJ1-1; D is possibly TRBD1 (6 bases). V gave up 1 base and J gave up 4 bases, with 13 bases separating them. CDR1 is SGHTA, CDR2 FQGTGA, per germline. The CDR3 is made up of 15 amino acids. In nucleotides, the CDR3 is TGTGCCAGCAGCTTAAAGGGGGGGTCGGTCACTGAAGCTTTCTTT. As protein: CASSLKGGSVTEAFF.

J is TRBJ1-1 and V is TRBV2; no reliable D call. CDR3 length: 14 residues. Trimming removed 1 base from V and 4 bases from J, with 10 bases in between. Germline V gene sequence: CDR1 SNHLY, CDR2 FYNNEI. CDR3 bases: TGTGCCAGCAGTGAAGGGCTGGCAGGCACTGAAGCTTTCTTT. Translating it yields CASSEGLAGTEAFF.

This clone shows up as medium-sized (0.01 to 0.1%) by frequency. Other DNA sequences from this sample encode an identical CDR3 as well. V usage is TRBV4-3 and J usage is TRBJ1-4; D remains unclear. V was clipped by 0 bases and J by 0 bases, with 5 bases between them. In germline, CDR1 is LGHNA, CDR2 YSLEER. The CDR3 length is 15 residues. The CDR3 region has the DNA TGCGCCAGCAGCCAAGACGGTGCAACTAATGAAAAACTGTTTTTT. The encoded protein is CASSQDGATNEKLFF.

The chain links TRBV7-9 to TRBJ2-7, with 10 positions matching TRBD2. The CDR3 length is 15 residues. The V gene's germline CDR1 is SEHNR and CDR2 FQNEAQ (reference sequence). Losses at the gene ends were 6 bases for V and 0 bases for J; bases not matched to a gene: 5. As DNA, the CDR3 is TGTGCCAGCAGTCCTACTAGCGGGACCTCCTACGAGCAGTACTTC. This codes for CASSPTSGTSYEQYF.

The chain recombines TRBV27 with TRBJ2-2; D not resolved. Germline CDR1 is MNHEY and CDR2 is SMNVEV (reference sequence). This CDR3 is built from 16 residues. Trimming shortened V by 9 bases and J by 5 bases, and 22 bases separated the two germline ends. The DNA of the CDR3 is TGTGCCAGTCAGACCGCGGCACGGGTTGTGACCGGGGAGCTGTTTTTT. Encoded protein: CASQTAARVVTGELFF.

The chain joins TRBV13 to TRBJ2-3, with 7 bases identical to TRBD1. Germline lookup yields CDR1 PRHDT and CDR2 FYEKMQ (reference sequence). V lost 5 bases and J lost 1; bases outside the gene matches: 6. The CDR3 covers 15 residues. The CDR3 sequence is CASSTTTGGTDTQYF. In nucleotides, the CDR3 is TGTGCCAGCAGCACCACAACAGGGGGCACAGATACGCAGTATTTT.

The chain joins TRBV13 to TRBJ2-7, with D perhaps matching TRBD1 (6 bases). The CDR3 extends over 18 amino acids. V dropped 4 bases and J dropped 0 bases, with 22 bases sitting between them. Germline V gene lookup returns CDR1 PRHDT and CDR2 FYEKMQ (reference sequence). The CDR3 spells CASSSRGGGRSSSYEQYF. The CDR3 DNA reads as TGTGCCAGCAGCTCTCGTGGTGGGGGCCGATCTAGCTCCTACGAGCAGTACTTC.

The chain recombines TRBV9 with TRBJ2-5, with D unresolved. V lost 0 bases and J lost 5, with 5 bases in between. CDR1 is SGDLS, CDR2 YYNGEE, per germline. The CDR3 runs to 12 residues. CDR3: CASSVVGETQYF. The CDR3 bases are TGTGCCAGCAGCGTAGTCGGGGAGACCCAGTACTTC. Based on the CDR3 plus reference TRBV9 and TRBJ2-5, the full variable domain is DSGVTQTPKHLITATGQRVTLRCSPRSGDLSVYWYQQSLDQGLQFLIQYYNGEERAKGNILERFSAQQFPDLHSELNLSSLELGDSALYFCASSVVGETQYFGPGTRLLVL.

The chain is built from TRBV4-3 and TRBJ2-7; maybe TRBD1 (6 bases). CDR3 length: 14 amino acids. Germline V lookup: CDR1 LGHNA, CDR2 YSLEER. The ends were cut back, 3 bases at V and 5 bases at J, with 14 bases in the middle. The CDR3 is CASSHAGEDHEQYF. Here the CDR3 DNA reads TGCGCCAGCAGCCACGCAGGGGAAGACCACGAGCAGTACTTC.

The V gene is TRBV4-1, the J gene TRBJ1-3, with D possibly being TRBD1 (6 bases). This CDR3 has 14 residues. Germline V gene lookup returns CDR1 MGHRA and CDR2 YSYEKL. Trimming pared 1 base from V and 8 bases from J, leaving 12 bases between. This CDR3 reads CASSQGNSGDTIYF. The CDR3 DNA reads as TGCGCCAGCAGCCAAGGAAATTCAGGGGACACCATATATTTT.

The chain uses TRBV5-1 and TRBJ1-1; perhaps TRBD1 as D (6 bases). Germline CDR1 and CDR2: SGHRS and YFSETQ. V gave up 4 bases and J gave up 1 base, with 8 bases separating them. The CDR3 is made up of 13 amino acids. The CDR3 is CASSPGENTEAFF. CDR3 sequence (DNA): TGCGCCAGCAGCCCAGGGGAGAACACTGAAGCTTTCTTT.